What follows is one TCR beta chain and its context. What it recognizes is unknown. Germline V gene sequence: CDR1 KGHSH, CDR2 LQKENI. Trimming removed 3 bases at V and 5 bases at J, with 16 bases between. The CDR3 contains 15 residues. The data are from a study of cytomegalovirus exposure and HLA in healthy donors. Study summary: An earlier analysis found roughly 100 million unique TCR beta sequences from approximately 170 million T cells.

Amplification used 60 Vbeta primers and 13 Jbeta primers. Assay: immunoSEQ multiplex PCR; the TCRdb copy retains only in-frame clones and omits some. The data show under 250,000 clones, 80% to 85% seen once. General study results and limits: In a later analysis, CMV-associated beta chains were mostly HLA-associated, it appeared.

Sequenced input: PBMCs. The chain joins TRBV18 to TRBJ1-2; possibly TRBD1 for D (6 bases). This receptor was taken from a woman aged 60-70 years in good health and CMV-seropositive. CDR3 in DNA: TGTGCCAGCTCACCCCCAGGGGTTGGACTTTATGGCTACACCTTC. Translated, it gives CASSPPGVGLYGYTF.